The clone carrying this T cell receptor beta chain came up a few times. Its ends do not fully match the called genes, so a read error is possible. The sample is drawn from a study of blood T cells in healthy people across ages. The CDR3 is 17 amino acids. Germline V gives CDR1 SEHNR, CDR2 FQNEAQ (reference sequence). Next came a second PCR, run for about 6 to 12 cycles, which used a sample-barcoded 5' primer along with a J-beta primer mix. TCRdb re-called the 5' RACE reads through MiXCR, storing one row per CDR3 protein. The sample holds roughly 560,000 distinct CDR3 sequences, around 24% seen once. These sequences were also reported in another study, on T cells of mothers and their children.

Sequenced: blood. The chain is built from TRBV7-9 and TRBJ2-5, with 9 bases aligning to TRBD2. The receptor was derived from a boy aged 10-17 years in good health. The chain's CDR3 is CASSHLMSGRYQEPQYF. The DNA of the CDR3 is TGTGCCAGCAGCCATCTCATGAGCGGGAGGTACCAAGAGCCCCAGTACTTC.